The clone carrying this TCR beta chain has only a few counts. This sample includes further DNA sequences coding for the same CDR3. The V segment lost 5 bases and the J segment 2 bases; nucleotides outside the gene matches: 2. The CDR3 runs 14 residues. CDR1 and CDR2 (germline): SEHNR, FQNEAQ (reference sequence). The table came from immunoSEQ multiplex PCR; TCRdb's copy has only in-frame clones and leaves some out. The sample consists of approximately 90,000 clones, approximately 80% of them appearing once. These data belong to a study of control samples from healthy donors and cancer patients. The V gene is TRBV7-9, the J gene TRBJ2-3, with TRBD2 matching 9 bases. The clonotype was recovered from a man aged 25-45 years in good health. Material for sequencing was blood. In DNA form, the CDR3 reads TGTGCCAGCAGCGCTAGCGGGAACACAGATACGCAGTATTTT. Translation: CASSASGNTDTQYF.